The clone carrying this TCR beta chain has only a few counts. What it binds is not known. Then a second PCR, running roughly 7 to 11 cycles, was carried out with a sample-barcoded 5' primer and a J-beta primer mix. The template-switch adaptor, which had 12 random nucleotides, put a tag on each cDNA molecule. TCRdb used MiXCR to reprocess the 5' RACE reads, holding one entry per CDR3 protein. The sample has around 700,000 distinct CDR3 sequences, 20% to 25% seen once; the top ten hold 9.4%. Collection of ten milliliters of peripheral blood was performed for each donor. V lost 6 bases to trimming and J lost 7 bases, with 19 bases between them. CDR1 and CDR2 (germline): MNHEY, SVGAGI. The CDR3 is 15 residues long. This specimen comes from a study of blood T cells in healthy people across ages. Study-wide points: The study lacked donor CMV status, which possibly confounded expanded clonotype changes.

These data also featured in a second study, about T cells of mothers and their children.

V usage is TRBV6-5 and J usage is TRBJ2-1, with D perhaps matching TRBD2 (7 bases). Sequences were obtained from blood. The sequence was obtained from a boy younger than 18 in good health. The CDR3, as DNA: TGTGCCAGCAGATTTACACGGGGGGCGCGGAATGAGCAGTTCTTC. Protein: CASRFTRGARNEQFF.